The 7 T cell receptor beta chains below all came from one sample that was sequenced in a study of follicular helper T cells after annual influenza vaccination. TCRdb's table, derived via immunoSEQ multiplex PCR, lists solely in-frame clones and lacks some. The sample consists of several thousand clones, approximately 82% of them appearing once. Sample time point: 2014-2015 season, 7 days after vaccination. Sample: CXCR5+ CD38- circulating T follicular helper cells from blood, taken 7 days after influenza vaccination. The subset is: circulating Tfh, non-naive CD4+CXCR5+PD-1+ (ICOS+CD38+ or ICOS-CD38-). These TCRs come from an adult who received the influenza vaccine.

The chain joins TRBV20-1 to TRBJ2-1; D is unclear. Deletions cut 5 bases from V and 6 bases from J, with 8 bases between. CDR3 size: 11 residues. CDR1 is DFQATT, CDR2 SNEGSKA, per germline (reference sequence). This CDR3 reads CSASRVNEQFF. For the CDR3, the DNA is TGCAGTGCTTCTAGGGTCAATGAGCAGTTCTTC.

The gene calls are TRBV9 and TRBJ2-3; TRBD2 matches 13 bases. Germline values: CDR1 SGDLS, CDR2 YYNGEE. V was pared by 0 bases and J by 5 bases, with 6 bases of the junction left unmatched. CDR3 length: 17 amino acids. The CDR3 here is CASSVARTSGGRDTQYF. The CDR3 DNA is TGTGCCAGCAGCGTAGCGCGGACTAGCGGGGGTCGAGATACGCAGTATTTT.

The chain is built from TRBV9 and TRBJ1-2, with D unresolved. Trimming cost V 4 bases and J 8 bases, with 15 bases left between them. The CDR3 consists of 13 residues. Germline V gene lookup returns CDR1 SGDLS and CDR2 YYNGEE. The CDR3 spells CASSPIHQSGYTF. In DNA form, the CDR3 reads TGTGCCAGCAGCCCAATCCATCAATCGGGCTACACCTTC. Looking up the rest from reference TRBV9 and TRBJ1-2 gives the full variable domain: DSGVTQTPKHLITATGQRVTLRCSPRSGDLSVYWYQQSLDQGLQFLIQYYNGEERAKGNILERFSAQQFPDLHSELNLSSLELGDSALYFCASSPIHQSGYTFGSGTRLTVV.

This clone has only one observation. Here the CDR3 reads CASSPGQGRNTEAFF. CDR3 sequence (DNA): TGCGCCAGCAGTCCAGGACAGGGCAGGAACACTGAAGCTTTCTTT. The chain has TRBV23-1 and TRBJ1-1; TRBD1 matches at 8 bases. TRBV23-1 is flagged as an ORF with uncertain function. Germline trimming cut 4 bases from V and 1 base from J; bases unmatched to any gene: 5. The CDR3 has 15 residues.

The V call is TRBV7-9, the J call TRBJ2-5; 10 nucleotides match TRBD2. This CDR3 region has 16 residues. Germline CDR1 and CDR2: SEHNR and FQNEAQ (reference sequence). With 5 bases clipped from V and 5 bases from J, the junction kept 11 bases outside the gene matches. CDR3 nucleotide sequence: TGTGCCAGCAGCCCGAAGCGGGGGGGCATGGGGGAGACCCAGTACTTC. Residues: CASSPKRGGMGETQYF.

The chain couples TRBV28 to TRBJ1-4; D gene uncertain. Trimming removed 8 bases at V and 3 bases at J, with 10 bases between. Germline CDR1 MDHEN, CDR2 SYDVKM. This CDR3 comprises 13 residues. CDR3 amino acids: CASSSASNEKLFF. The CDR3, as DNA: TGTGCCAGCTCCTCGGCATCTAATGAAAAACTGTTTTTT.

This chain connects TRBV7-9 to TRBJ2-3; D call uncertain. Germline V CDR1 and CDR2: SEHNR, FQNEAQ (reference sequence). V was trimmed by 3 bases and J by 3 bases, leaving 1 base between them. This CDR3 region has 11 residues. The CDR3 region is CASSFTDTQYF. The DNA for the CDR3 is TGTGCCAGCAGCTTTACAGATACGCAGTATTTT.